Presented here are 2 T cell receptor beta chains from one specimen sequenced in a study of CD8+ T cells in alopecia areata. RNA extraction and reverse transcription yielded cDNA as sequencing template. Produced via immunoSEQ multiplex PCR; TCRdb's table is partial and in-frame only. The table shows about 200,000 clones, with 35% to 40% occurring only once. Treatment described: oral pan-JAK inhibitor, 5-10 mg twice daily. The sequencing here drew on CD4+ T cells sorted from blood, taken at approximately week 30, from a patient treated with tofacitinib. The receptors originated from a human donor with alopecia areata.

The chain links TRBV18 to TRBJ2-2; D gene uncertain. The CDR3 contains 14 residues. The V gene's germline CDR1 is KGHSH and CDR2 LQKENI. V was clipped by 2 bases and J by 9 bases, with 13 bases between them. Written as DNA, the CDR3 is TGTGCCAGCTCACCAGGCTCCGCCGACCGGGAGCTGTTTTTT. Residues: CASSPGSADRELFF.

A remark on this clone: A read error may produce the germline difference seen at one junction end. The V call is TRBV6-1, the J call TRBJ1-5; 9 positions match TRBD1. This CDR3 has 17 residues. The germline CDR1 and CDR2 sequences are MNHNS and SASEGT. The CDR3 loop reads CASREAPGTGSRQPQHF. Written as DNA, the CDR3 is TGTGCCAGCAGGGAAGCCCCCGGGACAGGGAGTCGTCAGCCCCAGCATTTT.